Presented here are 8 T cell receptor beta chains from one specimen sequenced in a study of blood T cells in healthy people across ages. Combining a sample-barcoded 5' primer with a J-beta primer mix, a second PCR ran for 7 to 11 cycles. Each CDR3 protein gets one entry after TCRdb re-called the 5' RACE reads with MiXCR. The table records just over 1 million distinct CDR3 sequences, more than 40% of them present only once. The specimen sequenced was blood. These receptor sequences come from a woman in her sixties or seventies in good health.

This chain links TRBV4-1 with TRBJ1-5; 8 nucleotides match TRBD1. This CDR3 has 18 amino acids. The germline V gene encodes CDR1 MGHRA and CDR2 YSYEKL. The V gene end was trimmed by 4 bases and the J gene end by 1 base; junction bases not matched to a gene: 12. DNA for the CDR3: TGCGCCAGCAGCCGGGAGGGCGACAGGGGTGAGAGCAATCAGCCCCAGCATTTT. Its translation: CASSREGDRGESNQPQHF.

The sample holds one count of this clonotype. The chain couples TRBV9 to TRBJ2-7, with D perhaps TRBD1 or TRBD2 (7 bases each). V lost 3 bases, J lost 3 bases, and 16 bases lay in between. CDR1 is SGDLS and CDR2 is YYNGEE in the germline V gene. The CDR3 extends over 15 amino acids. CDR3 sequence (DNA): TGTGCCAGCAGCGGAGGTACAGGGGACTACTACGAGCAGTACTTC. Amino acids: CASSGGTGDYYEQYF. Full variable domain (remainder filled in from reference TRBV9 and TRBJ2-7): DSGVTQTPKHLITATGQRVTLRCSPRSGDLSVYWYQQSLDQGLQFLIQYYNGEERAKGNILERFSAQQFPDLHSELNLSSLELGDSALYFCASSGGTGDYYEQYFGPGTRLTVT.

This clonotype was observed a few times. The V call is TRBV9, the J call TRBJ2-7; no definite D call. The V and J ends lost 2 bases and 2 bases respectively, with 20 bases between them. The CDR3 runs to 17 residues. The V gene's germline CDR1 is SGDLS and CDR2 YYNGEE. The chain's CDR3 is CASSVGANVWNPYEQYF. The CDR3 DNA reads TGTGCCAGCAGCGTCGGAGCCAATGTTTGGAACCCCTACGAGCAGTACTTC.

The V gene is TRBV20-1, the J gene TRBJ2-5; possible D gene TRBD2, 6 bases. Germline V CDR1 and CDR2: DFQATT, SNEGSKA (reference sequence). This CDR3 has 15 residues. Trimming pared 5 bases from V and 0 bases from J, leaving 16 bases between. The CDR3 DNA sequence: TGCAGTGCTGCCCGGGACTGGCCGTACCAAGAGACCCAGTACTTC. Residues: CSAARDWPYQETQYF.

This chain connects TRBV12-3 or TRBV12-4 to TRBJ2-1; 7 bases match TRBD2. The J call is doubtful: the DNA matches TRBJ2-7 better. CDR3 size: 13 residues. The CDR3 reads CASTSGSYNEQYF. CDR3 DNA: TGTGCCAGCACTAGCGGCTCCTACAATGAGCAGTACTTC.

This clonotype has just a few counts. The V call is TRBV27, the J call TRBJ2-3, with D hard to call. In germline, CDR1 is MNHEY, CDR2 SMNVEV (reference sequence). CDR3 size: 14 residues. Trimming took off 4 bases at V and 0 bases at J, with 8 bases between the two ends. The CDR3 is CASSSSVSTDTQYF. The DNA for the CDR3 is TGTGCCAGCAGTTCCAGCGTCAGCACAGATACGCAGTATTTT.

This clonotype was seen more than once but under ten times. The chain uses TRBV12-3 or TRBV12-4 and TRBJ2-5, with a possible D match to TRBD2 (6 bases). This CDR3 spans 16 amino acids. Trimming pared 6 bases from V and 1 base from J, leaving 18 bases between. The CDR3 region has the DNA TGTGCCAGCAGCATTACCTCTAGCGCCGGCCAAGAGACCCAGTACTTC. Residues: CASSITSSAGQETQYF.

This rearrangement joins TRBV7-9 to TRBJ2-5; perhaps D is TRBD1 or TRBD2 (5 bases each). The CDR3 is 15 amino acids. The V and J ends lost 5 bases and 0 bases respectively, with 13 bases between them. Germline V gene sequence: CDR1 SEHNR, CDR2 FQNEAQ (reference sequence). The CDR3 DNA reads as TGTGCCAGCAGCCCGGGACGGACAAACCAAGAGACCCAGTACTTC. Its protein product is CASSPGRTNQETQYF.